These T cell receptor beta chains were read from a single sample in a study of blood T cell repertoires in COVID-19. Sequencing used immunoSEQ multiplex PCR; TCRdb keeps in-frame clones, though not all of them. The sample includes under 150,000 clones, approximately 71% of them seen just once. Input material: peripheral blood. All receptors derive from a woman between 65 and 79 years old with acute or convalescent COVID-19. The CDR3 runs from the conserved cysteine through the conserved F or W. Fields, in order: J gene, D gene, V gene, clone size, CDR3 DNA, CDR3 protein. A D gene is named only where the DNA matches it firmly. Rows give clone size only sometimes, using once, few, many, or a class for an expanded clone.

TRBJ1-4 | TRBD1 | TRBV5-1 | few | TGCGCCAGCAGACAGGGGCCCTATAATGAAAAACTGTTTTTT | CASRQGPYNEKLFF
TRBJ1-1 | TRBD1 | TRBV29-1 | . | TGCAGCGTTGATCCGGGGACAGGAGTGATTGCTTTCTTT | CSVDPGTGVIAFF
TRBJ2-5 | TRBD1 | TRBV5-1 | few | TGCGCCAGCAGCTACCCGGACAGGGGCGCGAGGGAGACCCAGTACTTC | CASSYPDRGARETQYF
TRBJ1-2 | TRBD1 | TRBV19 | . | TGTGCCAGTAGTAAAGGACAGGGGTATGGCTACACCTTC | CASSKGQGYGYTF
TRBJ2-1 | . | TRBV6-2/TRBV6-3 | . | TGTGCCAGCAGTTACGCCAGCGATCCCGGCAATGAGCAGTTCTTC | CASSYASDPGNEQFF
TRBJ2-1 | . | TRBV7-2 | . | TGTGCCAGCAGCCTACAACCGGGGGGCCGGGTCAATGAGCAGTTCTTC | CASSLQPGGRVNEQFF
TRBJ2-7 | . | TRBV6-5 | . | TGTGCCAGCAGTTACTCGCAGGGTATGGGCCACGAGCAGTACTTC | CASSYSQGMGHEQYF
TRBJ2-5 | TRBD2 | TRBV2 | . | TGTGCCAGCAGTCTAGCGGGGGGCCAAGAGACCCAGTACTTC | CASSLAGGQETQYF
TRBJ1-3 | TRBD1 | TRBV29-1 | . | TGCAGCGTTGAAGGAGGGACAGGGGGTGGAAACACCATATATTTT | CSVEGGTGGGNTIYF
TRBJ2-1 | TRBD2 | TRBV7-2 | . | TGTGCCAGCAGCTTTCGACTAGCGGGGGGATACAATGAGCAGTTCTTC | CASSFRLAGGYNEQFF
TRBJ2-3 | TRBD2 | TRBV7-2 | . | TGTGCCAGCAGCTTACTAGCGGGAGGGGCAGATACGCAGTATTTT | CASSLLAGGADTQYF
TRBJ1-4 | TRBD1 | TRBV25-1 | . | TGTGCCAGCAGTGAGAGACAGGGGGCAACTAATGAAAAACTGTTTTTT | CASSERQGATNEKLFF
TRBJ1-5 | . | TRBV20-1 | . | TGCAGTGCTAGTGAGAATCCGGGACTAGCACTCCAGCCCCAGCATTTT | CSASENPGLALQPQHF
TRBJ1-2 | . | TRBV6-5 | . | TGTGCCAGCAGTTACTCGAGTAGTACAGGGTATGGCTACACCTTC | CASSYSSSTGYGYTF
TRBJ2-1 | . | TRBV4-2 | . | TGTGCCAGCAGCCAAGTGGCAGGGGGGCGCAATGAGCAGTTCTTC | CASSQVAGGRNEQFF
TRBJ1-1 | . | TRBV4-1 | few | TGCGCCAGCAGATCGTTTAACACTGAAGCTTTCTTT | CASRSFNTEAFF
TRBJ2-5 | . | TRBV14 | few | TGTGCCAGCAGCCAAGGAAACAACGGGGAGACCCAGTACTTC | CASSQGNNGETQYF
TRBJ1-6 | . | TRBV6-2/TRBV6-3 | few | TGTGCCAGCAGTTACTCGCCCCACAGGGCGAATAATTCACCCCTCCACTTT | CASSYSPHRANNSPLHF
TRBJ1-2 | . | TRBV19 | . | TGTGCCAGTAGTAAGGCGGTAACTAACTATGGCTACACCTTC | CASSKAVTNYGYTF
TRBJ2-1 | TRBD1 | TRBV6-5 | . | TGTGCCAGCAGTTACGAGGGACAGGGTTTCAATGAGCAGTTCTTC | CASSYEGQGFNEQFF
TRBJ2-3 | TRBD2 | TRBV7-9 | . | TGTGCCAGCAGCTTAAGAGGGACTAGCGGGAGGAAAGATACGCAGTATTTT | CASSLRGTSGRKDTQYF
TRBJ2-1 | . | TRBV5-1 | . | TGCGCCAGCAGCTTGGACAACTACAATGAGCAGTTCTTC | CASSLDNYNEQFF
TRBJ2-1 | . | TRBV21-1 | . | TGTGCCAGCGCCCTAGCGGGAACCTACAATGAGCAGTTCTTC | CASALAGTYNEQFF
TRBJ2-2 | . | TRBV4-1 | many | TGCGCCAGCAGCCAAGATTACGAGTTCCCCGGGGAGCTGTTTTTT | CASSQDYEFPGELFF
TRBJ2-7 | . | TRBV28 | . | TGTGCCAGCTCCAGGGTAGCCTACGAGCAGTACTTC | CASSRVAYEQYF
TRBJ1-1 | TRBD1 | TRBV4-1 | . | TGCGCCAGCAGCCCTAACGGGGACAGTCTTTACACTGAAGCTTTCTTT | CASSPNGDSLYTEAFF
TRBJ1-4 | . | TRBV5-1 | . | TGCGCCAGCAGCACTAGGGCCGCGGCCGAAAAACTGTTTTTT | CASSTRAAAEKLFF
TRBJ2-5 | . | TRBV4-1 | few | TGCGCCAGCAGCCAAGGGAGGGCCAGTCGACAAGAGACCCAGTACTTC | CASSQGRASRQETQYF
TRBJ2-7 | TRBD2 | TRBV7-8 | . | TGTGCCAGCAAAGGCGGGGGGTTATCTTACGAGCAGTACTTC | CASKGGGLSYEQYF
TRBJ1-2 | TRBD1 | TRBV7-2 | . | TGTGCCAGCAGCCCCGGACAGGGCGTAGATGGCTACACCTTC | CASSPGQGVDGYTF
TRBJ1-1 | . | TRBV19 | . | TGTGCCAGTAGGGTAGGGAGGGCGAACACTGAAGCTTTCTTT | CASRVGRANTEAFF
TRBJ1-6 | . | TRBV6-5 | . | TGTGCCAGCACCAGACAGAATTCACCCCTCCACTTT | CASTRQNSPLHF
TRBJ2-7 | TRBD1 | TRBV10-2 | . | TGCGCCAGCAGTAGGGACAGAGTGAACGAGCAGTACTTC | CASSRDRVNEQYF
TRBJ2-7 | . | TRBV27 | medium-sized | TGTGCCAGCAGTTTACGCCCCCCGCAGGGGTGGGCCTACTACGAGCAGTACTTC | CASSLRPPQGWAYYEQYF
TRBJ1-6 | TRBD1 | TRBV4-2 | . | TGTGCCAGCAGCCTAGGAGGACAGGGCGTTTCACCCCTCCACTTT | CASSLGGQGVSPLHF
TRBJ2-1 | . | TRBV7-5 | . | TGTGCCAGAAGCTTAGGGACTAGCGGGGCGGACCCTAGCTCCTACAATGAGCAGTTCTTC | CARSLGTSGADPSSYNEQFF